This T cell receptor beta chain was sequenced for a study of CD8+ T cells in alopecia areata. Study-level background: Oral tofacitinib (5 to 10 mg twice daily) was administered to treated patients.

Sequencing templates came from extracted RNA that was reverse transcribed into cDNA. Data came from immunoSEQ multiplex PCR; TCRdb stores just in-frame clones and leaves some out. This sample has thousands of clones, with about 68% found just once. Trimming stripped 3 bases from V and 2 bases from J, with 15 bases between. Germline CDR1 reads ENHRY; CDR2 reads SYGVKD. The CDR3 extends over 16 amino acids. Indicated treatment: oral pan-JAK inhibitor, 5-10 mg twice daily. Sampling of alopecia areata patients yielded lesional scalp punch biopsies as well as peripheral blood. The V gene is TRBV10-3, the J gene TRBJ2-3, with D unclear. This clonotype was sampled from a human donor with alopecia areata. The sample in question was skin, obtained at week 24, from a patient treated with tofacitinib. CDR3 coding DNA: TGTGCCATCAGTGACGACCGGGCTGAATTCACAGATACGCAGTATTTT. Its translation is CAISDDRAEFTDTQYF.